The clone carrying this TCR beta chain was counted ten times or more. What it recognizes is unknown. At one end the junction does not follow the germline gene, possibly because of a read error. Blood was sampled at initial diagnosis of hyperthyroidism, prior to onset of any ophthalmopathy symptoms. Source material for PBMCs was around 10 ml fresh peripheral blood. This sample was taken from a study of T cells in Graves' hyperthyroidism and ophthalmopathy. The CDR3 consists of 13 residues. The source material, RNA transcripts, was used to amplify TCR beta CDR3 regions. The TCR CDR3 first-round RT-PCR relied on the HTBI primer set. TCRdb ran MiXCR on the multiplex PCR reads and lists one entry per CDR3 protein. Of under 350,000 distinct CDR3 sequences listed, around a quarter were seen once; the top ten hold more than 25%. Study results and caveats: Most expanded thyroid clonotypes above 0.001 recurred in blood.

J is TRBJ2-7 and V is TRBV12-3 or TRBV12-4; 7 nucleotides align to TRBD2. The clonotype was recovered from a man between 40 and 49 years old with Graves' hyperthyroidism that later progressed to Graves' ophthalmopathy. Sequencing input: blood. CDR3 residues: CASSAEGSGMEHF. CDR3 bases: TGTGCCAGCAGTGCCGAGGGAAGCGGGATGGAACACTTC.